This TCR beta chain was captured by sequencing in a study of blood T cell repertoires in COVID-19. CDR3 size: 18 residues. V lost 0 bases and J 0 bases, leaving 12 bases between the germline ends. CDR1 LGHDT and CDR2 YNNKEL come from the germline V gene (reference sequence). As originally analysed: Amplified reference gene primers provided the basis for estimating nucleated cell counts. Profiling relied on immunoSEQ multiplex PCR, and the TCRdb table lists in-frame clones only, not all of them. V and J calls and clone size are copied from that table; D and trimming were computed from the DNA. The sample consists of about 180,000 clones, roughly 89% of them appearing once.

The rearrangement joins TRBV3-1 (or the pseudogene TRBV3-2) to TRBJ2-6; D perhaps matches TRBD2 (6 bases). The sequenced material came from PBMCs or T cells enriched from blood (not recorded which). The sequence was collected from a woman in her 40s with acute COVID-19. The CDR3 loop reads CASSQDRGGSSGANVLTF. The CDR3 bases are TGTGCCAGCAGCCAAGATCGAGGAGGGTCCTCTGGGGCCAACGTCCTGACTTTC.